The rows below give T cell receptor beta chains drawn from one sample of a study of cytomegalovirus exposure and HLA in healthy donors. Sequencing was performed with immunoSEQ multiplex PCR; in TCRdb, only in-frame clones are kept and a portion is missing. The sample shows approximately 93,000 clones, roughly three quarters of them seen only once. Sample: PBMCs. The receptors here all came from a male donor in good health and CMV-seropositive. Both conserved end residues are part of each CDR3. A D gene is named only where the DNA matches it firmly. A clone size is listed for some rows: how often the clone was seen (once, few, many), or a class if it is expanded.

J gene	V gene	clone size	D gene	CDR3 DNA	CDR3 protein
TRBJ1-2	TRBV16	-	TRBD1	TGTGCCAGCAGTACACAGGGGGCAGGTGGCTACACCTTC	CASSTQGAGGYTF
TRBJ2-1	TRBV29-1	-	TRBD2	TGCAGCGTTGAAAAGAGCACTAGCGGCAATGAGCAGTTCTTC	CSVEKSTSGNEQFF
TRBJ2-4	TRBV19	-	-	TGTGCCAGTAGTATCGACAGAAAAAACATTCAGTACTTC	CASSIDRKNIQYF
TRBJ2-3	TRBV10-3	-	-	TGTGCCATCAGTGAAACCCTAGCTAGCACAGATACGCAGTATTTT	CAISETLASTDTQYF
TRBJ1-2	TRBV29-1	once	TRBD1	TGCAGCGCAGGGACAGGGACTAACTATGGCTACACCTTC	CSAGTGTNYGYTF
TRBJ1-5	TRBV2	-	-	TGTGCCAGCGGCAGGGGTTTGGATCAGCCCCAGCATTTT	CASGRGLDQPQHF
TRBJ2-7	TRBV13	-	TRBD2	TGTGCCAGCAGCTTAGGCAACCTAGTCGGGGGGAAGGCAGGGTACGAGCAGTACTTC	CASSLGNLVGGKAGYEQYF
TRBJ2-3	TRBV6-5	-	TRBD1	TGTGCCAGCAGTTACTCTCCGGGGCAGGGGGACGCTACGCAGTATTTT	CASSYSPGQGDATQYF
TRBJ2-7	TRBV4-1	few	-	TGCGCCAGCAGCCCGACTACCCCAGGGGACGAGCAGTACTTC	CASSPTTPGDEQYF
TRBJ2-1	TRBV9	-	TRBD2	TGTGCCAGCAGCGTAGTTCCGGGACTAGCGGGGGTGAACAATGAGCAGTTCTTC	CASSVVPGLAGVNNEQFF
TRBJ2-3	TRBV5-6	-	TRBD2	TGTGCCAGCAGCTTGCGTCTAGCGGGGGGGGAGCAGTATTTT	CASSLRLAGGEQYF
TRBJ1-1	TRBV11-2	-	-	TGTGCCAGCAGCTCGTTAGCTATGGGGGGCACTGAAGCTTTCTTT	CASSSLAMGGTEAFF
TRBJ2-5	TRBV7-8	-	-	TGTGCCAGCGCCCGGGGGTCACAAGAGACCCAGTACTTC	CASARGSQETQYF
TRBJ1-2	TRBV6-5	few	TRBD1	TGTGCCAGCAGACCCGGGACAGATTATGGCTACACCTTC	CASRPGTDYGYTF
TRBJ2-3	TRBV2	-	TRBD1	TGTGCCAGCAGTCCCTTGGGACAGGCGATCACAGATACGCAGTATTTT	CASSPLGQAITDTQYF
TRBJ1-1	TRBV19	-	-	TGTGCCAGTAGTATCCCGGGGTCCTTGAACACTGAAGCTTTCTTT	CASSIPGSLNTEAFF